The T cell receptor (beta chain) under discussion was sequenced for a study of cytomegalovirus exposure and HLA in healthy donors. Study-wide background: The platform used for the approximately 130 validation repertoires matched that of the approximately 670 first-cohort repertoires, a later analysis reported.

This CDR3 has 17 residues. Germline V CDR1 and CDR2: SGDLS, YYNGEE. V lost 0 bases, J lost 1 base, and 7 bases stayed unmatched. Some clones are missing from TCRdb's copy, which holds only in-frame ones; the method was immunoSEQ multiplex PCR. Of 150,000 to 200,000 clones in the sample, 85% are singletons; the top ten hold roughly 15%. The specimen was PBMCs. The chain uses TRBV9 and TRBJ2-5; 9 bases align to TRBD2. The source is a young man in good health and CMV-seropositive. CDR3 nucleotide sequence: TGTGCCAGCAGCGTAGGGGCTAGCGGGAACTTCCAAGAGACCCAGTACTTC. Translation gives CASSVGASGNFQETQYF.